Included here is one TCR beta chain sequence, with context. This sample was included in a study of blood T cell repertoires in COVID-19. Study overall: The cDNA or gDNA used as material had been derived from T cells, B-cell-depleted T cells, or PBMCs.

Deletions cut 2 bases from V and 4 bases from J, with 8 bases between. Germline-derived CDR1 and CDR2 are MNHNS and SASEGT. The CDR3 length is 14 residues. The repertoire was sequenced with immunoSEQ multiplex PCR; TCRdb's copy has only in-frame clones and lacks some. The profile shows about 280,000 clones, 89% of them singletons. Sequencing was performed on peripheral blood. This sequence originates from a woman in her thirties or forties who had recovered from COVID-19. V is TRBV6-1 and J is TRBJ1-4, with D unresolved. CDR3: CASSELVLNEKLFF. The DNA for the CDR3 is TGTGCCAGCAGTGAACTAGTACTTAATGAAAAACTGTTTTTT.